The subject of this entry is one T cell receptor (beta chain). This table comes from immunoSEQ multiplex PCR, and its TCRdb copy is limited to in-frame clones, with some not included. The sample yields under 95,000 clones, roughly 85% seen once. This entry belongs to a study of blood T cell repertoires in COVID-19. As for the study in general: PBMCs, B-cell-depleted T cells, or T cells were the source of the cDNA or gDNA that made up the material.

Sequencing was performed on peripheral blood. The origin of this receptor is a man aged 45-60 years with COVID-19, enrolled during active disease.

In DNA, the CDR3 is TGTGCCAGCAGCCCCCGGACAGGTGACCATCAGCCCCAGCATTTT. Its translation: CASSPRTGDHQPQHF. J is TRBJ1-5 and V is TRBV9; 7 nucleotides line up with TRBD1. V lost 4 bases to trimming and J lost 5 bases; unmatched junction nucleotides: 9. This CDR3 spans 15 amino acids. CDR1 is SGDLS and CDR2 is YYNGEE in the germline V gene.